This TCR beta chain was documented in a study of blood T cell repertoires in COVID-19. Study at large: The cDNA or gDNA used as material had been derived from T cells, B-cell-depleted T cells, or PBMCs.

The germline V gene encodes CDR1 SGHAT and CDR2 FQNNGV. Trimming removed 6 bases from V and 0 bases from J, with 20 bases in between. The CDR3 consists of 18 residues. Authors' processing steps: Estimation of nucleated cell counts was performed using reference gene primer amplification. Clones were read by immunoSEQ multiplex PCR, and TCRdb kept only the in-frame ones, dropping some. D and trimming were read from the DNA, whereas the V and J calls and clone size are those reported in that table. The sample records about 180,000 clones, about three quarters being singletons. While infection was still active, Seattle patients were enrolled and then followed longitudinally.

The sample was peripheral blood. The chain couples TRBV11-2 to TRBJ1-4; D possibly corresponds to TRBD1 (5 bases). The sequence derives from a woman aged 80 or over with COVID-19, enrolled during active disease. The DNA of the CDR3 is TGTGCCAGCAGGCGGGGGGTGAGCTGGATTCCAACTAATGAAAAACTGTTTTTT. Amino acids: CASRRGVSWIPTNEKLFF.